The present T cell receptor (beta chain) was sequenced within a study of graft-versus-host responses after intestinal transplantation. Study in general: Transplants were multivisceral, liver-intestinal, or isolated intestinal. Anti-thymocyte globulin induction, then tacrolimus and steroids for about three years, went to all recipients. Overall study findings and caveats: Recipient-marrow GvH clones were detected, some having first appeared in ileum or blood. Peak circulating GvH clone levels were associated with early post-transplant HvG declines.

The table came from immunoSEQ multiplex PCR; TCRdb's copy has only in-frame clones and leaves some out. The sample yields approximately 28,000 clones, 93% seen once. In regard to this clone: The antigen is not known.

The TCR originated in a human patient who received an intestinal transplant, so some T cells may come from the graft donor. The specimen comprised PBMCs, sampled just over 65 days after intestinal transplant.

The CDR3 sequence is CASSEDKGTPESDEQYF. In DNA form, the CDR3 reads TGTGCCAGCAGTGAAGACAAGGGGACCCCTGAAAGCGACGAGCAGTACTTC. This chain connects TRBV2 to TRBJ2-7; D possibly matches TRBD1 or TRBD2 (5 bases each). The CDR3 totals 17 residues. Between the trimmed V and J ends, which lost 1 base and 5 bases, there was a span of 21 bases. Germline V gene lookup returns CDR1 SNHLY and CDR2 FYNNEI. The full variable domain, with the rest looked up from reference TRBV2 and TRBJ2-7, is EPEVTQTPSHQVTQMGQEVILRCVPISNHLYFYWYRQILGQKVEFLVSFYNNEISEKSEIFDDQFSVERPDGSNFTLKIRSTKLEDSAMYFCASSEDKGTPESDEQYFGPGTRLTVT.